The 28 T cell receptor beta chains given below trace back to one sample, sequenced in a study of beta chain features in type 1 diabetes. Study-level results: Among all four CD4+ subsets, Type 1 diabetes patients had TCRB CDR3s that were moderately but significantly shorter.

What was sequenced were expressed TCRB transcripts, since all of the isolated RNA had been reverse transcribed. The table came from immunoSEQ multiplex PCR; TCRdb's copy has only in-frame clones and leaves some out. This sample has hundreds of thousands of clones, with around an eighth found just once. Antigens for these TCRs are unknown. What was sequenced was naive CD4+ T cells from blood. The receptors stem from a man younger than 30 with type 1 diabetes.

This chain connects TRBV2 to TRBJ2-3; a weak D match, TRBD2 (6 bases). The CDR3 totals 15 residues. Germline CDR1 reads SNHLY; CDR2 reads FYNNEI. V lost 4 bases to trimming and J lost 2 bases, with 13 bases between them. CDR3 amino acids: CASSVEGDSTDTQYF. The DNA for the CDR3 is TGTGCCAGCAGTGTTGAAGGGGACTCCACAGATACGCAGTATTTT.

The chain combines TRBV29-1 with TRBJ2-5, with TRBD1 matching over 7 bases. V shed 5 bases and J 6 bases; nucleotides not matched to a gene: 18. CDR1 is SQVTM, CDR2 ANQGSEA, per germline. This CDR3 is built from 16 residues. The CDR3 here is CSVTDRARDEGKTQYF. The CDR3 DNA sequence: TGCAGCGTTACCGACAGGGCGCGCGATGAAGGAAAGACCCAGTACTTC.

This clone turned up a few times. The chain joins TRBV5-6 to TRBJ1-1; no reliable D call. Germline V lookup: CDR1 SGHDT, CDR2 YYEEEE. Trimming removed 5 bases at V and 7 bases at J, with 18 bases between. The CDR3 loop spans 14 amino acids. The CDR3 spells CASSLPGPIHEAFF. CDR3 nucleotide sequence: TGTGCCAGCAGTCTACCCGGACCCATCCATGAAGCTTTCTTT.

V and J are TRBV19 and TRBJ1-2; unclear D gene. Deletions cut 4 bases from V and 3 bases from J, with 12 bases between. The germline CDR1 and CDR2 sequences are LNHDA and SQIVND (reference sequence). This CDR3 region has 14 residues. CDR3: CASSNPPGHYGYTF. In nucleotides, the CDR3 is TGTGCCAGTAGTAACCCTCCGGGCCACTATGGCTACACCTTC.

The table lists this clone with a few counts. The V and J genes are TRBV28 and TRBJ2-7; 9 nucleotides agree with TRBD1. Germline CDR1 reads MDHEN; CDR2 reads SYDVKM. The CDR3 runs 14 residues. The J segment lost 5 bases and the V segment lost 7 bases, leaving 9 bases of the junction unmatched. CDR3 sequence: CASNTGTGRDEQYF. In DNA form, the CDR3 reads TGTGCCAGCAACACCGGGACAGGGAGGGACGAGCAGTACTTC.

The gene calls are TRBV13 and TRBJ2-7, with TRBD1 as a possible D gene (7 bases). V was pared by 7 bases and J by 7 bases, with 23 bases between. The germline gives CDR1 PRHDT, CDR2 FYEKMQ (reference sequence). CDR3 length: 15 amino acids. DNA of the CDR3: TGTGCCAGCACTCTCACGGACAGGTCCCGGGAGGAGCAGTACTTC. It yields the protein CASTLTDRSREEQYF. The whole variable domain, remainder taken from reference TRBV13 and TRBJ2-7, is AAGVIQSPRHLIKEKRETATLKCYPIPRHDTVYWYQQGPGQDPQFLISFYEKMQSDKGSIPDRFSAQQFSDYHSELNMSSLELGDSALYFCASTLTDRSREEQYFGPGTRLTVT.

The rearrangement links TRBV7-2 to TRBJ2-1, with D unresolved. V was clipped by 0 bases and J by 7 bases, with 13 bases between them. The germline gives CDR1 SGHTA, CDR2 FQGNSA. The CDR3 has 15 residues. Here the CDR3 reads CASSLAMVAENEQFF. In DNA form, the CDR3 reads TGTGCCAGCAGCTTAGCGATGGTAGCTGAAAATGAGCAGTTCTTC.

This clone occurred many times. The identical CDR3 is also encoded by other nucleotide sequences in the sample. The chain carries TRBV30 and TRBJ1-5; D gene unclear. V shed 1 base and J shed 1 base, with 5 bases lying between them. Germline V gene sequence: CDR1 GTSNPN, CDR2 SVGIG (reference sequence). The CDR3 runs 13 residues. The CDR3 nucleotides are TGTGCCTGGAGTGCCGACAGCAATCAGCCCCAGCATTTT. This sequence encodes CAWSADSNQPQHF.

This clone was seen a handful of times. The chain couples TRBV30 to TRBJ2-2; no reliable D call. The germline CDR1 and CDR2 sequences are GTSNPN and SVGIG (reference sequence). CDR3 length: 13 amino acids. Trimming left V 5 bases short and J 2 bases short, with 9 bases between. The CDR3 loop reads CAWDDLNTGELFF. CDR3 bases: TGTGCCTGGGATGACTTAAACACCGGGGAGCTGTTTTTT.

This clone was counted a few times. V and J are TRBV18 and TRBJ2-2, with D unclear. Germline CDR1 and CDR2: KGHSH and LQKENI. V was cut by 4 bases and J by 6 bases, with 9 bases left in between. CDR3 size: 13 residues. The CDR3, as DNA: TGTGCCAGCTCACAGGGCTCGGCCGGGGAGCTGTTTTTT. It is translated as CASSQGSAGELFF.

V gene TRBV9 combines with J gene TRBJ1-2, with D uncertain. V was cut by 0 bases and J by 1 base, with 10 bases left in between. The CDR3 loop spans 15 amino acids. Per the germline V gene, CDR1 is SGDLS and CDR2 is YYNGEE. CDR3 sequence reads: CASSVEGRNNYGYTF. The CDR3 DNA follows: TGTGCCAGCAGCGTAGAGGGCCGAAATAACTATGGCTACACCTTC.

The V call is TRBV18, the J call TRBJ2-2, with D hard to call. The CDR3 has 15 amino acids. From germline, CDR1 is KGHSH and CDR2 LQKENI. V dropped 2 bases and J dropped 2 bases, with 9 bases sitting between them. Here the CDR3 reads CASSPVSANTGELFF. CDR3 DNA sequence: TGTGCCAGCTCACCAGTATCGGCCAACACCGGGGAGCTGTTTTTT.

The chain links TRBV29-1 to TRBJ1-6; a weak D match, TRBD1 (6 bases). The CDR3 covers 15 residues. Looked up from germline, CDR1 is SQVTM and CDR2 is ANQGSEA. Trimming pared 5 bases from V and 1 base from J, leaving 12 bases between. CDR3 DNA sequence: TGCAGCGTTCGGGAACAGGGTTCCTATAATTCACCCCTCCACTTT. Protein product: CSVREQGSYNSPLHF.

The chain carries TRBV30 and TRBJ1-2; D is perhaps TRBD1 (5 bases). CDR1 is GTSNPN, CDR2 SVGIG, per germline (reference sequence). The length of the CDR3 is 13 residues. Trimming removed 3 bases from V and 8 bases from J, with 16 bases in between. Here the CDR3 reads CAWSPSGAKGYTF. CDR3 sequence (DNA): TGTGCCTGGAGCCCTTCCGGGGCCAAGGGCTACACCTTC. The variable domain in full, with the rest retrieved from reference TRBV30 and TRBJ1-2, is SQTIHQWPATLVQPVGSPLSLECTVEGTSNPNLYWYRQAAGRGLQLLFYSVGIGQISSEVPQNLSASRPQDRQFILSSKKLLLSDSGFYLCAWSPSGAKGYTFGSGTRLTVV.

The J gene is TRBJ1-4, the V gene TRBV7-6; D is unresolved. The CDR3 totals 15 residues. The V and J ends lost 5 bases and 5 bases respectively, with 15 bases between them. CDR1 and CDR2 (germline): SGHVS, FNYEAQ. CDR3 bases: TGTGCCAGCAGCCCCCGTAGCAGAATCAATGAAAAACTGTTTTTT. It yields the protein CASSPRSRINEKLFF.

The chain is built from TRBV9 and TRBJ1-1; TRBD1 is a possible D gene (5 bases). Germline-derived CDR1 and CDR2 are SGDLS and YYNGEE. The CDR3 is made up of 15 amino acids. V lost 0 bases and J lost 0, with 9 bases in between. The CDR3 DNA reads as TGTGCCAGCAGCGTAGTGGGACCCCTGAACACTGAAGCTTTCTTT. It is translated as CASSVVGPLNTEAFF.

The chain links TRBV9 to TRBJ2-5; D is perhaps TRBD1 (6 bases). Looked up from germline, CDR1 is SGDLS and CDR2 is YYNGEE. The CDR3 contains 14 residues. V dropped 3 bases and J dropped 1 base, with 10 bases sitting between them. CDR3 in DNA: TGTGCCAGCAGCGAACAGGGTTTCCAAGAGACCCAGTACTTC. Translated: CASSEQGFQETQYF.

In this sample, this clone turned up a few times. The chain combines TRBV20-1 with TRBJ1-2; D is ambiguous. Germline V CDR1 and CDR2: DFQATT, SNEGSKA (reference sequence). V lost 6 bases, J lost 4 bases, and 9 bases lay in between. This CDR3 region has 11 residues. DNA for the CDR3: TGCAGTGCGTCCCAGTCCTATGGCTACACCTTC. It encodes CSASQSYGYTF.

The genes are TRBV7-3 and TRBJ2-1; a possible D gene is TRBD2 (7 bases). The CDR3 runs 15 residues. Germline lookup yields CDR1 SGHTA and CDR2 FQGTGA. V was pared by 5 bases and J by 1 base, with 12 bases between. CDR3 protein: CASSQAGASYNEQFF. The CDR3 bases are TGTGCCAGCAGCCAGGCGGGGGCGTCCTACAATGAGCAGTTCTTC.

A remark on this clone: Other nucleotide sequences from this sample produce the same CDR3. The chain uses TRBV30 and TRBJ1-4; D might be TRBD1 (6 bases). Germline values: CDR1 GTSNPN, CDR2 SVGIG (reference sequence). The germline V and J ends were trimmed by 0 bases and 0 bases, with 11 bases remaining between them. CDR3 length equals 16 residues. CDR3 sequence: CAWSVGQGTTNEKLFF. CDR3 nucleotides: TGTGCCTGGAGTGTAGGTCAGGGGACAACTAATGAAAAACTGTTTTTT.

This clone has only a few counts. This chain uses TRBV9 with TRBJ2-7, with no clear D. This CDR3 comprises 12 residues. The V and J ends lost 4 bases and 0 bases respectively, with 5 bases between them. Germline CDR1 reads SGDLS; CDR2 reads YYNGEE. Here the CDR3 reads CASSSTSYEQYF. In nucleotides, the CDR3 is TGTGCCAGCAGCTCAACCTCCTACGAGCAGTACTTC.

V usage is TRBV14 and J usage is TRBJ2-5; 7 bases align to TRBD1. Germline V gives CDR1 SGHDN, CDR2 FVKESK. The J segment lost 3 bases and the V segment lost 4 bases, leaving 20 bases of the junction unmatched. The CDR3 covers 19 residues. The CDR3 protein is CASSLDPGQADTLEETQYF. The CDR3 DNA is TGTGCCAGCAGCCTGGACCCCGGACAGGCGGATACCTTGGAAGAGACCCAGTACTTC. The full variable domain, with the rest looked up from reference TRBV14 and TRBJ2-5, is EAGVTQFPSHSVIEKGQTVTLRCDPISGHDNLYWYRRVMGKEIKFLLHFVKESKQDESGMPNNRFLAERTGGTYSTLKVQPAELEDSGVYFCASSLDPGQADTLEETQYFGPGTRLLVL.

The chain joins TRBV5-1 to TRBJ2-5; 10 positions agree with TRBD1. This CDR3 has 16 amino acids. Germline V CDR1 and CDR2: SGHRS, YFSETQ. V gave up 3 bases and J gave up 2 bases; unmatched junction bases: 7. The CDR3 DNA sequence: TGCGCCAGCAGCTCGCTGATGGGACAGGGGCAAGAGACCCAGTACTTC. Protein sequence: CASSSLMGQGQETQYF.

In its sample, this clone was seen a few times. This sequence joins TRBV18 and TRBJ2-2; unclear D gene. Germline V gene lookup returns CDR1 KGHSH and CDR2 LQKENI. V was shortened by 1 base and J by 0 bases, with 6 bases between the two germline ends. CDR3 length equals 15 residues. This chain's CDR3 is CASSPQVTNTGELFF. The CDR3, as DNA: TGTGCCAGCTCACCACAGGTTACGAACACCGGGGAGCTGTTTTTT.

A remark on this clone: Additional DNA sequences in this sample encode the identical CDR3. This chain connects TRBV2 to TRBJ2-5; D is undetermined. CDR1 is SNHLY and CDR2 is FYNNEI in the germline V gene. There are 13 residues in the CDR3. The V end lost 4 bases, the J end lost 0 bases, and 6 bases lay between the germline ends. In nucleotides, the CDR3 is TGTGCCAGCAGTGGGACGTACCAAGAGACCCAGTACTTC. This codes for CASSGTYQETQYF.

The gene calls are TRBV9 and TRBJ2-1; D could derive from TRBD1 or TRBD2 (5 bases each). The germline V gene has CDR1 SGDLS and CDR2 YYNGEE. V was pared by 0 bases and J by 1 base, with 11 bases between. The CDR3 extends over 16 amino acids. CDR3 sequence: CASSVEEGQSYNEQFF. The DNA for the CDR3 is TGTGCCAGCAGCGTAGAAGAGGGGCAATCCTACAATGAGCAGTTCTTC.

This clone turned up a few times. CDR3: CASSSSTGTSGVGVYNEQFF. CDR3 in DNA: TGCGCCAGCAGCTCGAGCACCGGGACTAGCGGGGTCGGCGTATACAATGAGCAGTTCTTC. The chain couples TRBV5-1 to TRBJ2-1, with 13 bases matching TRBD2. J was trimmed by 4 bases and V by 3 bases; bases with no gene match: 16. The CDR3 length is 20 residues. Germline lookup yields CDR1 SGHRS and CDR2 YFSETQ.

This chain uses TRBV10-3 with TRBJ1-6; TRBD1 matches at 9 bases. Germline V CDR1 and CDR2: ENHRY, SYGVKD. The CDR3 consists of 15 residues. V lost 2 bases to trimming and J lost 7 bases; unmatched junction nucleotides: 3. The CDR3: CAISERGTGNSPLHF. DNA for the CDR3: TGTGCCATCAGTGAGAGGGGGACAGGGAATTCACCCCTCCACTTT.